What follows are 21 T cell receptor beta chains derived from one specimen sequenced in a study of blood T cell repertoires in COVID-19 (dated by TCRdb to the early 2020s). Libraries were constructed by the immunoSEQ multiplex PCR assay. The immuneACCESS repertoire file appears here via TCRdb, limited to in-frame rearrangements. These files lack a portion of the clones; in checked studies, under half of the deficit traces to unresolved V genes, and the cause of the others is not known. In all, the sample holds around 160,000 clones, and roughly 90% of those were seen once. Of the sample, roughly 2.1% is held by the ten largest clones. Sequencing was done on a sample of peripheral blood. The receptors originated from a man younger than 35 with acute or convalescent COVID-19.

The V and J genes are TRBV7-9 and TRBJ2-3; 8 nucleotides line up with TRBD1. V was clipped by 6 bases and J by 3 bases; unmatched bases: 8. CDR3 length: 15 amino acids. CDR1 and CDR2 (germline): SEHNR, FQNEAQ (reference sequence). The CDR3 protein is CASSQPQGATDTQYF. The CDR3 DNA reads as TGTGCCAGCAGTCAACCGCAGGGGGCAACAGATACGCAGTATTTT. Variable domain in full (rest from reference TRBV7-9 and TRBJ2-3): DTGVSQNPRHKITKRGQNVTFRCDPISEHNRLYWYRQTLGQGPEFLTYFQNEAQLEKSRLLSDRFSAERPKGSFSTLEIQRTEQGDSAMYLCASSQPQGATDTQYFGPGTRLTVL.

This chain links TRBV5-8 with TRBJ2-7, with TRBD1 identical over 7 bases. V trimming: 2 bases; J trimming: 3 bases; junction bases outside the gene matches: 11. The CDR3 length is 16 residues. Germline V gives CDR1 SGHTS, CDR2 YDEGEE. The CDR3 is CASSFIFGQGDYEQYF. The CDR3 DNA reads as TGTGCCAGCAGCTTTATTTTCGGGCAGGGGGACTACGAGCAGTACTTC. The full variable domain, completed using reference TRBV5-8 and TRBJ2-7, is EAGVTQSPTHLIKTRGQQATLRCSPISGHTSVYWYQQALGLGLQFLLWYDEGEERNRGNFPPRFSGRQFPNYSSELNVNALELEDSALYLCASSFIFGQGDYEQYFGPGTRLTVT.

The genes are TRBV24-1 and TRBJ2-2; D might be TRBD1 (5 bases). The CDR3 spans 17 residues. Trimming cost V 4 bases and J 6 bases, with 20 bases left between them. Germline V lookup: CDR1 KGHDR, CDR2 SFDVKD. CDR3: CATSDSAGGIGAGELFF. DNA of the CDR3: TGTGCCACCAGTGACTCAGCCGGCGGTATAGGGGCCGGGGAGCTGTTTTTT.

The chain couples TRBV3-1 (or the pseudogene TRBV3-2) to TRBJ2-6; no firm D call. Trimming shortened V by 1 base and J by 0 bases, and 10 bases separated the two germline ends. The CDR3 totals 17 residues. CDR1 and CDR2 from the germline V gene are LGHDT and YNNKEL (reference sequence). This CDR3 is CASSQVADSSGANVLTF. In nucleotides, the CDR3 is TGTGCCAGCAGCCAAGTGGCTGATTCCTCTGGGGCCAACGTCCTGACTTTC.

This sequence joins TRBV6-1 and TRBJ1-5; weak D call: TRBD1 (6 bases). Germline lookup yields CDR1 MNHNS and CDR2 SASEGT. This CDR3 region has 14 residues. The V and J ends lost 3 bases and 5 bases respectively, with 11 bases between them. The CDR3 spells CASSDRGDYQPQHF. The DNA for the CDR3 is TGTGCCAGCAGTGACAGGGGAGACTATCAGCCCCAGCATTTT.

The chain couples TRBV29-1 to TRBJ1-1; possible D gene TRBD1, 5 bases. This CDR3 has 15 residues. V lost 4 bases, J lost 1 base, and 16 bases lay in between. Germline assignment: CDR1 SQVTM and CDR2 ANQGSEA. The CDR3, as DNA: TGCAGCGTTGTAGATAAGTCAGGGCGGAACACTGAAGCTTTCTTT. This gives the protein CSVVDKSGRNTEAFF.

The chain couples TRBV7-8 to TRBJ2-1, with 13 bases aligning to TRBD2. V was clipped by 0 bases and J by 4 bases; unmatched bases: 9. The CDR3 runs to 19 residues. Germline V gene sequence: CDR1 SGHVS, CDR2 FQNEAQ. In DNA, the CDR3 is TGTGCCAGCAGCTTAGCTCCGGGACTAGCGGGAACCCTTTACAATGAGCAGTTCTTC. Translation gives CASSLAPGLAGTLYNEQFF.

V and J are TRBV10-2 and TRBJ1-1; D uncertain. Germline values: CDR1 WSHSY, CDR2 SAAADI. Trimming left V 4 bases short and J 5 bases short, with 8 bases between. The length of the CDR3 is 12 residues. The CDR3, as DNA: TGCGCCAGCAGTGGGCAGAGGACTGAAGCTTTCTTT. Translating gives CASSGQRTEAFF.

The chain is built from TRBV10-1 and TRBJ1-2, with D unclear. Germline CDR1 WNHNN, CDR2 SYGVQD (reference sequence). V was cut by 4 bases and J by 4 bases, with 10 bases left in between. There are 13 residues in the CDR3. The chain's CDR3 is CASSVTRSYGYTF. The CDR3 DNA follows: TGCGCCAGCAGTGTGACTCGTAGCTATGGCTACACCTTC.

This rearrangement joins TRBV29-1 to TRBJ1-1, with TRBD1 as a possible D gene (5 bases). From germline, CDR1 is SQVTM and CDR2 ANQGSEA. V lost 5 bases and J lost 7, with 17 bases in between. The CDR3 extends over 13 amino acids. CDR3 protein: CSVFFLDTLEAFF. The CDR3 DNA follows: TGCAGCGTTTTCTTCCTGGACACGCTTGAAGCTTTCTTT. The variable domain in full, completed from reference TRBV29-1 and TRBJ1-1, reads SAVISQKPSRDICQRGTSLTIQCQVDSQVTMMFWYRQQPGQSLTLIATANQGSEATYESGFVIDKFPISRPNLTFSTLTVSNMSPEDSSIYLCSVFFLDTLEAFFGQGTRLTVV.

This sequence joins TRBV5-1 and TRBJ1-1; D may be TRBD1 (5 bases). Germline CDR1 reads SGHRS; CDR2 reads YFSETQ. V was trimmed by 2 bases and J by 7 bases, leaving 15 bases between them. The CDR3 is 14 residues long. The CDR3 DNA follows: TGCGCCAGCAGCTTCGTCGGGGGTAAGGGTGAAGCTTTCTTT. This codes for CASSFVGGKGEAFF.

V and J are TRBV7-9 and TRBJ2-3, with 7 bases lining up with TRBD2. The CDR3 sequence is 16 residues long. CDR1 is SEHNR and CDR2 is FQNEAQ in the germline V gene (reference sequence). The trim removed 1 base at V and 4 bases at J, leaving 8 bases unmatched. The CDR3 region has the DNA TGTGCCAGCAGCTTAGGTATCGGGGGGACTTCAGATACGCAGTATTTT. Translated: CASSLGIGGTSDTQYF.

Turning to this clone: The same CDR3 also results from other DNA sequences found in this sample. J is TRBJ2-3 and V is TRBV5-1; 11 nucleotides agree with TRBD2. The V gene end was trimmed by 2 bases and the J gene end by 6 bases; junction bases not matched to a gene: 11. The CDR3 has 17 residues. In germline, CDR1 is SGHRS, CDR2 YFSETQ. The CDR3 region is CASSFPLAGGPTDTQYF. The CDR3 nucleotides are TGCGCCAGCAGCTTTCCGCTAGCGGGGGGCCCCACGGATACGCAGTATTTT.

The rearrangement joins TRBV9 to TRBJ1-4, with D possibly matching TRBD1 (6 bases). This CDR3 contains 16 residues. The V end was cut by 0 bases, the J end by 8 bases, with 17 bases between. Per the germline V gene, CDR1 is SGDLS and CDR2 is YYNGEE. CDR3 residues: CASSVATGTIGEKLFF. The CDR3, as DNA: TGTGCCAGCAGCGTAGCTACCGGGACAATCGGGGAAAAACTGTTTTTT.

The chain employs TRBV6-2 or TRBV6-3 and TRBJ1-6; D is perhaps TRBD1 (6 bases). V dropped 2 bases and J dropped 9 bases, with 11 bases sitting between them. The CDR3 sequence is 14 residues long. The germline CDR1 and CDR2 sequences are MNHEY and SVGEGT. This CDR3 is CASSYMGQRSPLHF. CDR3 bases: TGTGCCAGCAGTTACATGGGACAACGTTCACCCCTCCACTTT.

Written as DNA, the CDR3 is TGTGCCTGGAGTGCAGCAGGGACGGGGGGCGAGCAGTACTTC. Encoded protein: CAWSAAGTGGEQYF. The gene calls are TRBV30 and TRBJ2-7; 7 bases line up with TRBD2. The germline CDR1 and CDR2 sequences are GTSNPN and SVGIG (reference sequence). J lost 6 bases, V lost 1 base, and 9 bases had no gene match. This CDR3 spans 14 amino acids.

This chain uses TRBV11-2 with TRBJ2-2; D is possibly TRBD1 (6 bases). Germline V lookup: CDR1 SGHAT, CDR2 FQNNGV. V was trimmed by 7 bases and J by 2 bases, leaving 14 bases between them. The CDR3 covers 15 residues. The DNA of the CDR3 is TGTGCCAGCACGAACAGGGCATTAAACACCGGGGAGCTGTTTTTT. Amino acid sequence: CASTNRALNTGELFF.

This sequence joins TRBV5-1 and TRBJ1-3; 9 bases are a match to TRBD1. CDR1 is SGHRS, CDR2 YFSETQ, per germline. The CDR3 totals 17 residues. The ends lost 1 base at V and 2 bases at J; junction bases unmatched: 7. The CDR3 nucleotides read TGCGCCAGCAGCTTGTCGGGACAGGGTACTACTGGAAACACCATATATTTT. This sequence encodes CASSLSGQGTTGNTIYF.

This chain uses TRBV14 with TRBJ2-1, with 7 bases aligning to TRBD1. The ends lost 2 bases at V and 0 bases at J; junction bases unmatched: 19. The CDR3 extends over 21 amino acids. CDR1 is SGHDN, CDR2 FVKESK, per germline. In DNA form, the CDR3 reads TGTGCCAGCAGCCAATCCGGCACAGGGGTTCAGGTAGAAGCCTCCTACAATGAGCAGTTCTTC. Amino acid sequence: CASSQSGTGVQVEASYNEQFF.

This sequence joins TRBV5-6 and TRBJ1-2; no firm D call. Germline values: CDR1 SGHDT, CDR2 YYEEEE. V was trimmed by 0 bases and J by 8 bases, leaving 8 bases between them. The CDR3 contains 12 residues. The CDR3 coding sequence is TGTGCCAGCAGCTTGGCCTTTGAGGGCTACACCTTC. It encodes CASSLAFEGYTF.

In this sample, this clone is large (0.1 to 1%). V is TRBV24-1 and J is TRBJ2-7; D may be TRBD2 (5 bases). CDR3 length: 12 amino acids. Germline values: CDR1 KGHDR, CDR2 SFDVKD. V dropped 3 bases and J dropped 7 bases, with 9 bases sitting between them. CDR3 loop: CATSDTGIEQYF. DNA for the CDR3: TGTGCCACCAGTGATACGGGGATTGAGCAGTACTTC.